A single sample gave rise to the 32 T cell receptor beta chains below, sequenced in a study of blood T cell repertoires in COVID-19. Some clones are missing from TCRdb's copy, which holds only in-frame ones; the method was immunoSEQ multiplex PCR. The table shows 150,000 to 200,000 clones, with 70% to 90% occurring only once. Sequenced sample: peripheral blood. Receptor source: a young man with acute or convalescent COVID-19.

The chain joins TRBV6-6 to TRBJ2-6, with a tentative D call TRBD1 (6 bases). V was clipped by 8 bases and J by 0 bases, with 14 bases between them. Per the germline V gene, CDR1 is MNHNY and CDR2 is SVGAGI (reference sequence). This CDR3 is 16 amino acids long. In nucleotides, the CDR3 is TGTGCCAGCCTCCGGACAGTAAGCTCTGGGGCCAACGTCCTGACTTTC. This sequence encodes CASLRTVSSGANVLTF.

V usage is TRBV9 and J usage is TRBJ1-2, with D possibly matching TRBD1 (6 bases). Germline V gives CDR1 SGDLS, CDR2 YYNGEE. V was clipped by 3 bases and J by 2 bases, with 17 bases between them. This CDR3 has 16 amino acids. CDR3 in amino acids: CASSDGAGTPNYGYTF. CDR3 bases: TGTGCCAGCAGCGACGGTGCCGGGACACCGAACTATGGCTACACCTTC.

V gene TRBV30 combines with J gene TRBJ2-2, with TRBD2 matching 10 bases. Per germline, CDR1 GTSNPN and CDR2 SVGIG (reference sequence). The CDR3 totals 15 residues. V lost 1 base and J lost 6; bases outside the gene matches: 5. The CDR3 protein is CAWSARLAGAGELFF. The CDR3 coding sequence is TGTGCCTGGAGTGCGCGGCTAGCGGGGGCCGGGGAGCTGTTTTTT.

This sequence joins TRBV18 and TRBJ2-5; 12 positions agree with TRBD2. The CDR3 is made up of 18 amino acids. Looked up from germline, CDR1 is KGHSH and CDR2 is LQKENI. The V segment lost 0 bases and the J segment 2 bases; nucleotides outside the gene matches: 7. CDR3 coding DNA: TGTGCCAGCTCACCACCGTCGAGACTAGCGGGGGAGCAAGAGACCCAGTACTTC. It codes for CASSPPSRLAGEQETQYF.

The chain has TRBV4-1 and TRBJ2-7, with TRBD2 matching 8 bases. The CDR3 runs to 16 residues. The germline gives CDR1 MGHRA, CDR2 YSYEKL. Trimming took 0 bases from V and 6 from J; bases not matched to a gene: 10. In DNA, the CDR3 is TGCGCCAGCAGCCAAGAAGCCCGAGGCGGGGGGAGCGAGCAGTACTTC. Translated: CASSQEARGGGSEQYF.

The chain joins TRBV25-1 to TRBJ2-3, with D unclear. The CDR3 is made up of 16 amino acids. CDR1 is MGHDK, CDR2 SYGVNS, per germline. The ends were cut back, 2 bases at V and 0 bases at J, with 12 bases in the middle. The CDR3 sequence: CASSEGPRSSTDTQYF. The DNA of the CDR3 is TGTGCCAGCAGTGAAGGGCCTCGAAGTAGCACAGATACGCAGTATTTT.

The chain carries TRBV7-8 and TRBJ1-4; 7 nucleotides align to TRBD1. The trim removed 5 bases at V and 0 bases at J, leaving 6 bases unmatched. The CDR3 totals 16 residues. From germline, CDR1 is SGHVS and CDR2 FQNEAQ. CDR3 DNA: TGTGCCAGCAGCCCAGACAGGGCTACAACTAATGAAAAACTGTTTTTT. This gives the protein CASSPDRATTNEKLFF.

The rearrangement uses TRBV19 and TRBJ1-5; D gene ambiguous. Germline V gene sequence: CDR1 LNHDA, CDR2 SQIVND (reference sequence). With 6 bases removed from V and 0 bases from J, the gap between germline ends came to 6 bases. CDR3 length: 13 residues. As DNA, the CDR3 is TGTGCCAGTAGACGGGATAGCAATCAGCCCCAGCATTTT. Its translation is CASRRDSNQPQHF. Full variable domain (missing parts from reference TRBV19 and TRBJ1-5): DGGITQSPKYLFRKEGQNVTLSCEQNLNHDAMYWYRQDPGQGLRLIYYSQIVNDFQKGDIAEGYSVSREKKESFPLTVTSAQKNPTAFYLCASRRDSNQPQHFGDGTRLSIL.

The chain employs TRBV19 and TRBJ2-1; the match to TRBD1 covers 9 bases. The CDR3 spans 14 residues. Losses at the gene ends were 7 bases for V and 9 bases for J; bases not matched to a gene: 10. CDR1 is LNHDA, CDR2 SQIVND, per germline (reference sequence). The CDR3 region has the DNA TGTGCCAGTAACGCCGGGACAGGGAGTAGTGAGCAGTTCTTC. Amino acids: CASNAGTGSSEQFF.

The chain has TRBV9 and TRBJ2-5; 13 bases fit TRBD2. This CDR3 spans 15 amino acids. CDR1 is SGDLS and CDR2 is YYNGEE in the germline V gene. With 4 bases clipped from V and 4 bases from J, the junction kept 4 bases outside the gene matches. The CDR3 region is CASSPGLAGRETQYF. CDR3 DNA sequence: TGTGCCAGCAGCCCGGGACTAGCGGGGAGAGAGACCCAGTACTTC.

The chain joins TRBV4-1 to TRBJ2-5; the D is unclear. Trimming took 0 bases from V and 1 from J, leaving 9 bases between them. This CDR3 is built from 15 residues. The germline V gene has CDR1 MGHRA and CDR2 YSYEKL. CDR3 nucleotide sequence: TGCGCCAGCAGCCAAGACCTAGGCCCCCAAGAGACCCAGTACTTC. Amino acid sequence: CASSQDLGPQETQYF.

This chain connects TRBV29-1 to TRBJ2-2, with 13 bases matching TRBD2. Germline CDR1 SQVTM, CDR2 ANQGSEA. CDR3 length equals 17 residues. V shed 4 bases and J 3 bases; nucleotides not matched to a gene: 8. CDR3 sequence (DNA): TGCAGCGTTGGTGGACTAGCGGGGGCCACACACACCGGGGAGCTGTTTTTT. It yields the protein CSVGGLAGATHTGELFF.

The chain combines TRBV5-4 with TRBJ2-1; D is unclear. CDR1 is SGHNT and CDR2 is YYREEE in the germline V gene (reference sequence). The V and J ends lost 2 bases and 7 bases respectively, with 10 bases between them. This CDR3 is 13 amino acids long. This chain's CDR3 is CASSFRERNEQFF. The DNA for the CDR3 is TGTGCCAGCAGCTTCCGCGAGCGTAATGAGCAGTTCTTC.

This clone has only one observation. The J gene is TRBJ2-3, the V gene TRBV11-2; TRBD2 matches 15 bases. The CDR3 totals 17 residues. CDR1 SGHAT and CDR2 FQNNGV come from the germline V gene. The trim removed 4 bases at V and 1 base at J, leaving 3 bases unmatched. CDR3 bases: TGTGCCAGCAGCTCGGGACTAGCGGGGGGCGGCACAGATACGCAGTATTTT. Translated: CASSSGLAGGGTDTQYF.

The chain carries TRBV28 and TRBJ1-5; TRBD1 is a possible D gene (6 bases). V was shortened by 0 bases and J by 2 bases, with 8 bases between the two germline ends. CDR3 length: 15 residues. Per the germline V gene, CDR1 is MDHEN and CDR2 is SYDVKM. The CDR3 coding sequence is TGTGCCAGCAGTTTATGGGGGGCCGGCAATCAGCCCCAGCATTTT. This gives the protein CASSLWGAGNQPQHF.

This clone appeared a single time. The rearrangement links TRBV5-4 to TRBJ2-5, with 7 bases fitting TRBD1. With 3 bases clipped from V and 3 bases from J, the junction kept 2 bases outside the gene matches. CDR1 SGHNT and CDR2 YYREEE come from the germline V gene (reference sequence). CDR3 size: 13 residues. The CDR3 loop reads CASSYGTEETQYF. The CDR3 DNA reads as TGTGCCAGCAGCTACGGGACAGAAGAGACCCAGTACTTC.

This chain uses TRBV20-1 with TRBJ1-1; TRBD1 might be the D (5 bases). The V end was cut by 6 bases, the J end by 5 bases, with 10 bases between. The V gene's germline CDR1 is DFQATT and CDR2 SNEGSKA (reference sequence). The CDR3 loop spans 11 amino acids. This CDR3 reads CSAPGYTEAFF. In DNA, the CDR3 is TGCAGTGCCCCAGGGTATACTGAAGCTTTCTTT.

The V call is TRBV5-1, the J call TRBJ1-3; TRBD1 matches at 7 bases. CDR3 length equals 15 residues. CDR1 and CDR2 from the germline V gene are SGHRS and YFSETQ. With 4 bases clipped from V and 2 bases from J, the junction kept 6 bases outside the gene matches. CDR3 in DNA: TGCGCCAGCAGCGTTTCAGGGGGAACTGGAAACACCATATATTTT. This codes for CASSVSGGTGNTIYF.

The chain employs TRBV28 and TRBJ2-7; 14 bases are shared with TRBD2. The germline CDR1 and CDR2 sequences are MDHEN and SYDVKM. The CDR3 spans 16 residues. The V gene end was trimmed by 4 bases and the J gene end by 0 bases; junction bases not matched to a gene: 2. The DNA for the CDR3 is TGTGCCAGCAGTTCGGGGACTAGCGGGAGCTCCTACGAGCAGTACGTC. Its protein product is CASSSGTSGSSYEQYV.

The chain couples TRBV20-1 to TRBJ1-5; 10 nucleotides agree with TRBD1. CDR1 and CDR2 (germline): DFQATT, SNEGSKA (reference sequence). The CDR3 loop spans 16 amino acids. With V trimmed by 3 bases and J by 6 bases, 11 bases remained unmatched. Here the CDR3 reads CSASSPGQGLGQPQHF. The CDR3 coding sequence is TGCAGTGCTAGTAGCCCGGGACAGGGGCTTGGTCAGCCCCAGCATTTT.

V and J are TRBV4-1 and TRBJ1-5; D remains ambiguous. The CDR3 runs to 16 residues. Germline V gene sequence: CDR1 MGHRA, CDR2 YSYEKL. Trimming removed 4 bases at V and 1 base at J, with 14 bases between. The CDR3 spells CASSPSGVLSNQPQHF. The CDR3 DNA is TGCGCCAGCAGCCCCTCCGGAGTCTTGAGCAATCAGCCCCAGCATTTT.

The chain employs TRBV7-3 and TRBJ2-3; TRBD2 matches at 9 bases. The germline V gene encodes CDR1 SGHTA and CDR2 FQGTGA. The CDR3 runs 15 residues. With 3 bases clipped from V and 0 bases from J, the junction kept 1 base outside the gene matches. The CDR3 region is CASSLSGGSTDTQYF. Written as DNA, the CDR3 is TGTGCCAGCAGCTTGAGCGGGGGGAGCACAGATACGCAGTATTTT. Together with reference TRBV7-3 and TRBJ2-3, the CDR3 gives the full variable domain: GAGVSQTPSNKVTEKGKYVELRCDPISGHTALYWYRQSLGQGPEFLIYFQGTGAADDSGLPNDRFFAVRPEGSVSTLKIQRTERGDSAVYLCASSLSGGSTDTQYFGPGTRLTVL.

This clone has only a few counts. This chain links TRBV21-1 with TRBJ2-4; the D call TRBD1 from the table was never checked on the DNA. TRBV21-1 is a recognized pseudogene. This CDR3 is 13 amino acids long. CDR3 nucleotide sequence: TGTGCCAGCAGCATCGCAGGGCCGAGCATTCAGTACTTC. This codes for CASSIAGPSIQYF.

The chain uses TRBV6-5 and TRBJ2-5; D unclear. Between the trimmed V and J ends, which lost 0 bases and 9 bases, there was a span of 8 bases. CDR3 size: 12 residues. CDR1 and CDR2 (germline): MNHEY, SVGAGI. The CDR3 region has the DNA TGTGCCAGCAGTTACTCGTTGCAGGCCCAGTACTTC. Residues: CASSYSLQAQYF.

V is TRBV9 and J is TRBJ2-5; D is perhaps TRBD1 (5 bases). V was trimmed by 3 bases and J by 5 bases, leaving 17 bases between them. The CDR3 covers 15 residues. CDR1 SGDLS and CDR2 YYNGEE come from the germline V gene. The CDR3 spells CASSDPSDIGETQYF. The CDR3 DNA follows: TGTGCCAGCAGCGACCCCTCGGACATTGGGGAGACCCAGTACTTC.

The chain employs TRBV6-5 and TRBJ1-2, with D perhaps matching TRBD1 (5 bases). The length of the CDR3 is 15 residues. V dropped 0 bases and J dropped 5 bases, with 13 bases sitting between them. Germline V lookup: CDR1 MNHEY, CDR2 SVGAGI. CDR3: CASSYSKAGIYGYTF. The DNA for the CDR3 is TGTGCCAGCAGTTACTCGAAGGCAGGGATTTATGGCTACACCTTC.

Points on this clone: At one end, the junction sequence differs from germline, possibly due to a read error. The chain recombines TRBV28 with TRBJ1-1; no reliable D call. This CDR3 is built from 11 residues. CDR1 and CDR2 (germline): MDHEN, SYDVKM. This chain's CDR3 is CASRVGTGAFF. CDR3 nucleotides: TGTGCCAGCCGTGTGGGCACTGGAGCTTTCTTT.

The chain employs TRBV19 and TRBJ2-2, with D hard to call. Germline lookup yields CDR1 LNHDA and CDR2 SQIVND (reference sequence). The CDR3 consists of 15 residues. Between the trimmed V and J ends, which lost 1 base and 7 bases, there was a span of 13 bases. CDR3 DNA: TGTGCCAGTAGTATAGTGGGCCAGATAGGCGGGGAGCTGTTTTTT. As protein: CASSIVGQIGGELFF.

This chain's CDR3 is CAISRSSTGQVQYEQFF. As DNA, the CDR3 is TGTGCCATCAGTAGAAGTTCAACAGGGCAGGTACAATATGAGCAGTTCTTC. The J gene is TRBJ2-1, the V gene TRBV10-3, with D tentatively TRBD1 (6 bases). Trimming stripped 5 bases from V and 8 bases from J, with 25 bases between. The CDR3 is 17 residues long. Germline V gene data show CDR1 as ENHRY and CDR2 as SYGVKD.

The genes are TRBV6-5 and TRBJ2-7; 12 bases align to TRBD2. The CDR3 totals 15 residues. From germline, CDR1 is MNHEY and CDR2 SVGAGI. The trim removed 2 bases at V and 5 bases at J, leaving 4 bases unmatched. The CDR3 loop is CASSYLAGGPHEQYF. The CDR3 nucleotides read TGTGCCAGCAGTTACCTAGCGGGGGGGCCCCACGAGCAGTACTTC.

In DNA form, the CDR3 reads TGTGCCACCTCGGGGGGCACAGATACGCAGTATTTT. Residues: CATSGGTDTQYF. The chain has TRBV10-3 and TRBJ2-3; TRBD2 might be the D (6 bases). The V gene lost 10 bases and the J gene lost 1 base, with 9 bases spanning the gap. This CDR3 is built from 12 residues. The germline V gene has CDR1 ENHRY and CDR2 SYGVKD.

The genes are TRBV7-6 and TRBJ2-5; TRBD1 might be the D (6 bases). CDR3 length: 16 residues. Between the trimmed V and J ends, which lost 3 bases and 1 base, there was a span of 15 bases. CDR1 is SGHVS, CDR2 FNYEAQ, per germline. DNA for the CDR3: TGTGCCAGCAGCTTTGGGATGGGGGCCCCCCAAGAGACCCAGTACTTC. This sequence encodes CASSFGMGAPQETQYF.